This TCR beta chain comes out of a study of CD8 T cells in Susac syndrome. Study-level findings and limits: Clonal expansion of Susac CD8+ cells peaked in TEMRA cells, and it also peaked in active patients.

About 0.45 to 1 ug RNA was reverse transcribed with random hexamers. The amplification used immunoSEQ multiplex PCR on TCR beta CDR3; it spanned 54 Vbeta and 13 Jbeta. TCRdb reanalysed the immunoSEQ multiplex PCR reads using MiXCR and keeps one entry per CDR3 protein. The sample carries under 95,000 distinct CDR3 sequences, 95% recorded once. Sequencing targeted TCR beta in blood CD8+ and CD4+ T cells. The V segment lost 6 bases and the J segment 2 bases; nucleotides outside the gene matches: 3. CDR3 length equals 13 residues. Germline V gene data show CDR1 as MNHEY and CDR2 as SMNVEV (reference sequence). To note about this clonotype: Its antigen is as yet unknown.

The sequencing sample was made of CD8+ T cells from PBMCs. The source is a human donor with Susac syndrome. The chain is built from TRBV27 and TRBJ2-5, with 7 nucleotides matching TRBD1. The CDR3 loop reads CASRDRLQETQYF. The CDR3 bases are TGTGCCAGCAGGGACAGGCTACAAGAGACCCAGTACTTC.